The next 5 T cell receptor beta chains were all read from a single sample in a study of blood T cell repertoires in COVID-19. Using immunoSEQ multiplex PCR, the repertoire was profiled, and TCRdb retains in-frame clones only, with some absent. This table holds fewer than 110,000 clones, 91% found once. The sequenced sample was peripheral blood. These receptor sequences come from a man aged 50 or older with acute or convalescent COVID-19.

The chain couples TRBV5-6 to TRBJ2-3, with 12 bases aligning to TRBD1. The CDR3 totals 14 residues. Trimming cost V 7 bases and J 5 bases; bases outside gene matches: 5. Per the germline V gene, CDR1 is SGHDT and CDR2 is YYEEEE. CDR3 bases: TGTGCCAGCGGGGGACAGGGGGCGTTAGATACGCAGTATTTT. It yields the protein CASGGQGALDTQYF.

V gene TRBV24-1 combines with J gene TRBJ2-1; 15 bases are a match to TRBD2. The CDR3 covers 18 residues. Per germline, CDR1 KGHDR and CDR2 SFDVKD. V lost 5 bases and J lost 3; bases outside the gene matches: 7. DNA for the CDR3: TGTGCCACCAGTGGGCAGGGACTAGCGGGGGGTAGCTACAATGAGCAGTTCTTC. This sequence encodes CATSGQGLAGGSYNEQFF.

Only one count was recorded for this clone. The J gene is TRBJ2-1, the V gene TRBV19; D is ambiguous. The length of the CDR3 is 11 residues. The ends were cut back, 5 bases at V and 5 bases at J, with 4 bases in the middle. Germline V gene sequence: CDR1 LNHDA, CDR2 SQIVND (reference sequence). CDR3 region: CASSEHNEQFF. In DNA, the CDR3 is TGTGCCAGTAGTGAGCACAATGAGCAGTTCTTC.

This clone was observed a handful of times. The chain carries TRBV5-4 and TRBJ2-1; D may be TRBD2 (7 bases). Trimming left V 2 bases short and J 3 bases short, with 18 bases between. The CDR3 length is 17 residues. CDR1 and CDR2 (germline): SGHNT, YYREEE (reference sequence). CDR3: CASSLKLRGGIYNEQFF. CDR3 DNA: TGTGCCAGCAGCTTAAAACTCCGCGGGGGCATCTACAATGAGCAGTTCTTC.

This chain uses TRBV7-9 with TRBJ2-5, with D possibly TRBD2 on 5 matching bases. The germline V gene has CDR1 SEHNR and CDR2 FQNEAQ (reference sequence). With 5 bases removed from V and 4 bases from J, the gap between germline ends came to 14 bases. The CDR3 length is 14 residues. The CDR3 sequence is CASSALGESETQYF. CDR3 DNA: TGTGCCAGCAGCGCTCTCGGGGAATCAGAGACCCAGTACTTC.